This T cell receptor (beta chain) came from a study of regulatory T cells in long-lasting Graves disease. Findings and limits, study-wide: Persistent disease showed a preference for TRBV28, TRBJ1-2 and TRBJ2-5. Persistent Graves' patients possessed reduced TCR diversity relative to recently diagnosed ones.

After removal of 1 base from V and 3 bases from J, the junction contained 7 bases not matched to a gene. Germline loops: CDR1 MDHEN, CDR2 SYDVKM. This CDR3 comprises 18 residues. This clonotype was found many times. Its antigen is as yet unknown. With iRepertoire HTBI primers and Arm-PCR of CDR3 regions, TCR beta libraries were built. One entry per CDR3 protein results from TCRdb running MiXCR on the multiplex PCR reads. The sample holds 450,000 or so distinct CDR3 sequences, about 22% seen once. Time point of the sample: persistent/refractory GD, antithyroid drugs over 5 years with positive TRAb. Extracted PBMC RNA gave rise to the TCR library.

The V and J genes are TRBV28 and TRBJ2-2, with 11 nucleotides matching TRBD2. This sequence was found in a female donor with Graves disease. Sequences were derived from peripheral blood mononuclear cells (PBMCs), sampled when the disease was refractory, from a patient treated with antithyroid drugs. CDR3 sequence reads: CASSLLVLAGEYTGELFF. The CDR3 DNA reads TGTGCCAGCAGTTTATTGGTACTAGCGGGAGAATACACCGGGGAGCTGTTTTTT.